This T cell receptor (beta chain) emerged from a study of beta chain features in type 1 diabetes (dated by TCRdb to 2016 to 2018). Broadly, across the study: Patients and healthy donors did not differ in mean age, gender distribution, total cell number or subset yield. A total of about 100,000,000 sorted cells were examined across all samples, and RNA yield correlated strongly with the number of cells per subset. In the study, recently diagnosed type 1 diabetes patients and matched healthy donors were compared on the TCRB repertoires of their sorted circulating CD4+ T cell subsets. Naive and central memory subsets were obtained from all 28 donors, but regulatory and stem cell-like memory subsets were isolated from only 8 patients and roughly eight healthy donors. Results and caveats for the whole study, not just this receptor: Only small numbers of individuals were included in the HLA sub-analyses, which left unresolved whether HLA type had any influence on TCRB rearrangement. In all four CD4+ subsets, TCRB CDR3 length was moderately but significantly shorter in type 1 diabetes patients. Fewer insertions and more nucleotide deletions at VDJ recombination sites were observed in patients with type 1 diabetes, implying thymic rearrangement abnormalities. PCR may preferentially amplify shorter templates, but because patient and control samples were amplified and corrected together, any resulting skew would affect both groups equally. Naive, central memory and regulatory TCRB repertoires appeared to be more similar among patients than among healthy donors. Because cDNA rather than genomic DNA was sequenced, highly expressing activated cells could have been over-represented, although no difference in activation and CD3 levels was found between groups.

The sample holds a few counts of this clone. Its antigen specificity is not known. Nothing much larger sits one base from this clone, and base qualities are not available. Other nucleotide sequences in the sample specify the same CDR3. Each donor gave one peripheral blood draw, roughly 0.12 L on average, collected into heparinised tubes. Using a panel that included CD45RO, CCR7, CD25, CD127, CD95 and CD27, naive, central memory, regulatory and stem cell-like memory CD4+ T cells were sorted on a BD FACSAria II. Every sorted population had a purity above 95%. PBMCs were isolated right away by Lymphoprep density gradient centrifugation and were stained directly, without culture. To minimize batch effects, samples were stained and sorted in pairs, one healthy donor with one patient per experiment. The CDR3 starts with the cysteine, ends with the phenylalanine, and has 11 residues. Only the CDR3 DNA is retained, 33 bases long and in frame from the first base. The germline V gene (reference sequence) yields DFQATT for CDR1 and SNEGSKA for CDR2. The V end loses 6 bases and the J end loses 2 bases, and a stretch of 8 bases separates them.

The High Capacity cDNA Reverse Transcription Kit was used to reverse transcribe all of the isolated RNA, meaning that expressed TCRB transcripts were what got sequenced. Naive, central memory and regulatory T cell samples underwent deep immunoSEQ sequencing, averaging around 3.7 million total reads per sample. Sorted cells were lysed in RLT buffer and RNA was extracted with DNase-treated RNeasy Micro or Mini kits, depending on cell number. To prevent cross-contamination, every cell subset was processed on its own, while patient and healthy donor samples were processed together. The immunoSEQ multiplex PCR was used to amplify TCRB sequences from cDNA, generating 87-bp fragments that spanned the CDR3 region. Sequencing of the amplicons was done on the Illumina HiSeq platform. The authors' analysis ran thus. PCR bias was corrected computationally using synthetic template baselines, and reads within Hamming distance 2 were collapsed, with unmergeable singletons discarded. By aligning reads against IMGT, V, D and J genes, CDR3 length, and insertions or deletions at six rearrangement sites were assigned. Within each subset, clonotype counts were normalized to sorted cell number, and only after that were true diversity and Gini coefficients computed with the tcR R package. Repertoire sharing was quantified using the overlap coefficient calculated on TCRB nucleotide sequences. Drawn from immuneACCESS, this table holds only the in-frame rearrangements with V and J called that TCRdb kept. Clones are partly lost; checked studies trace under half to an unresolved V gene and leave the rest unexplained. The V and J calls and clone size were taken over from that table, and D and trimming were inferred from the DNA. The table for this sample lists 310,000 or so clones; roughly 9% of them were counted only once. The ten largest make up approximately 1% of the sample.

The sequence was obtained from a man aged 25 to 40 with type 1 diabetes. This chain is built from TRBV20-1 and TRBJ2-7, with the identity of the D gene unclear. The sample taken for sequencing was central memory CD4+ T cells from blood. The bases are TGCAGTGCCAGGACCGCCTACGAGCAGTACTTC. Its coded protein is CSARTAYEQYF.